This T cell receptor (beta chain) was profiled in a study of T-cell reconstitution after alpha-beta-depleted transplantation in children. The TCRbeta library incorporated unique molecular identifiers. MiXCR, applied by TCRdb to the PCR reads, yields one record per CDR3 protein. The sample contains some 600,000 distinct CDR3 sequences, roughly 13% of which appear only once. Remarks on this clonotype: Its antigen is undetermined.

Study findings and constraints: Some patients owed their high day-60 TCRbeta diversity to surviving recipient T cells and thymic progenitors. Several hundred rapidly expanded clones from non-depleted graft cells reportedly supplied alpha-beta T cells about two months post-transplant. After one year, T-cell counts and TCRbeta diversity mostly came from new T cells.

This CDR3 is built from 16 residues. The germline V gene has CDR1 SGHNT and CDR2 YENEEA. The trim removed 3 bases at V and 2 bases at J, leaving 3 bases unmatched. The sample consisted of PBMCs, mostly from graft donor cells, taken 360 days after TCRalphabeta/CD19-depleted stem cell transplant. This chain uses TRBV11-3 with TRBJ2-3; 12 bases match TRBD2. The receptor was isolated from a male patient between 5 and 17 years old who had a stem cell transplant for acute myeloid leukemia, so the T cells may come from the graft donor. CDR3 amino acids: CASSFGLAGTTDTQYF. The CDR3 DNA sequence: TGTGCCAGCAGCTTCGGACTAGCGGGGACCACAGATACGCAGTATTTT.